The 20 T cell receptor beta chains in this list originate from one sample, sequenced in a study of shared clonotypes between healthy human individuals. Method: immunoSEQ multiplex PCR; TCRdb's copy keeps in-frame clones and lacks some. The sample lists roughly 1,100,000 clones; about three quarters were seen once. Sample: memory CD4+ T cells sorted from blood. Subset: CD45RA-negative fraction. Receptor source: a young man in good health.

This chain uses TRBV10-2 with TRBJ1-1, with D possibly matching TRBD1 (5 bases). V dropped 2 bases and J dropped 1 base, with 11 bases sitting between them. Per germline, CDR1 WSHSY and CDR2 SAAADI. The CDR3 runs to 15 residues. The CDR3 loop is CASSEIQGSNTEAFF. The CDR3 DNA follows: TGCGCCAGCAGTGAGATTCAGGGTTCGAACACTGAAGCTTTCTTT.

This CDR3 is CASSRNRDHSYEQYF. CDR3 sequence (DNA): TGTGCCAGCAGTCGTAACAGGGACCACTCCTACGAGCAGTACTTC. V is TRBV11-2 and J is TRBJ2-7; maybe TRBD1 (6 bases). Trimming shortened V by 6 bases and J by 0 bases, and 15 bases separated the two germline ends. CDR1 SGHAT and CDR2 FQNNGV come from the germline V gene. The CDR3 extends over 15 amino acids.

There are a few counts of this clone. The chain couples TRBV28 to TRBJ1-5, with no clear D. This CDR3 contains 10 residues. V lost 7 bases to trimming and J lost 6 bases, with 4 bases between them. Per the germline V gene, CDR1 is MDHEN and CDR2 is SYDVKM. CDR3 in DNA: TGTGCCAGCAATCGTCAGCCCCAGCATTTT. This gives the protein CASNRQPQHF.

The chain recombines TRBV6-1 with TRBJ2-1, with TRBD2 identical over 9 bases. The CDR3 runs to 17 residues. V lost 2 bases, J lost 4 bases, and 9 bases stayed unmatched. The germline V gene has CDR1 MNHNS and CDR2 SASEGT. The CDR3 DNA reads TGTGCCAGCAGTGAAAATATCGCGGGGGGGACTTACAATGAGCAGTTCTTC. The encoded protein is CASSENIAGGTYNEQFF.

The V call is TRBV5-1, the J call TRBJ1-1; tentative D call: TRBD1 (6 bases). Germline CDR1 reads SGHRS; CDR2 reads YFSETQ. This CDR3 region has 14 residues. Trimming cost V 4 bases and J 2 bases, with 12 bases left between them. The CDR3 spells CASSDPQGNTEAFF. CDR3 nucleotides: TGCGCCAGCAGCGACCCACAGGGTAACACTGAAGCTTTCTTT.

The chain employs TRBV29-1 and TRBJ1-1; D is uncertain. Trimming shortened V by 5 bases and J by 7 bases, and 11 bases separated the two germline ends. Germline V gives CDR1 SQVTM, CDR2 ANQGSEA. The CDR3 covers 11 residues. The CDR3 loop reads CSVKRAFEAFF. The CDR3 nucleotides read TGCAGCGTTAAAAGGGCTTTTGAAGCTTTCTTT. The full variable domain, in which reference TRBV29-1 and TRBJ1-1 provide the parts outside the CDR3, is SAVISQKPSRDICQRGTSLTIQCQVDSQVTMMFWYRQQPGQSLTLIATANQGSEATYESGFVIDKFPISRPNLTFSTLTVSNMSPEDSSIYLCSVKRAFEAFFGQGTRLTVV.

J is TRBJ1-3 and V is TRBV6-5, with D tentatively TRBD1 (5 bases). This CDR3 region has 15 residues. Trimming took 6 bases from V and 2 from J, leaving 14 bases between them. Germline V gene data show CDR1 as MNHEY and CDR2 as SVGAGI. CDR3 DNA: TGTGCCAGCAGACTTTCCAGAGGGGCTGGAAACACCATATATTTT. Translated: CASRLSRGAGNTIYF.

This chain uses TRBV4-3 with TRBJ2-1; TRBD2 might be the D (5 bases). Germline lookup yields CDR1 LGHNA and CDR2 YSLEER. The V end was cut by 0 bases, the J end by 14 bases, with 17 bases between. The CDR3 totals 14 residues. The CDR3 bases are TGCGCCAGCAGCCAAGATTTCGGTATTGGAGGCGAGTTCTTC. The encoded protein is CASSQDFGIGGEFF.

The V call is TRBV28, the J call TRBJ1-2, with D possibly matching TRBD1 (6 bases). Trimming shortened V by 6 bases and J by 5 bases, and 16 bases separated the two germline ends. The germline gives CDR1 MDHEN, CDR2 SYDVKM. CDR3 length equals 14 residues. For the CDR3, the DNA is TGTGCCAGCAGCCCTCGTGGGGGGCGTTATGGCTACACCTTC. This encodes CASSPRGGRYGYTF.

CDR3 sequence (DNA): TGTGCCAGCAGCGTAGGGGCGACCGGGACAGGGTTCTACGAGCAGTACTTC. As protein: CASSVGATGTGFYEQYF. V gene TRBV9 combines with J gene TRBJ2-7; 9 nucleotides align to TRBD1. With 0 bases clipped from V and 3 bases from J, the junction kept 10 bases outside the gene matches. Germline CDR1 reads SGDLS; CDR2 reads YYNGEE. This CDR3 contains 17 residues.

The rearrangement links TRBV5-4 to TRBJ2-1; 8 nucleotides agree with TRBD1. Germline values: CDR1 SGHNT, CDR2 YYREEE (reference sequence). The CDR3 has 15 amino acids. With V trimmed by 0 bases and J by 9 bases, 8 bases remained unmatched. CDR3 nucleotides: TGTGCCAGCAGCTTGGACGGACAGGGAAGAAGTGAGCAGTTCTTC. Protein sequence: CASSLDGQGRSEQFF.

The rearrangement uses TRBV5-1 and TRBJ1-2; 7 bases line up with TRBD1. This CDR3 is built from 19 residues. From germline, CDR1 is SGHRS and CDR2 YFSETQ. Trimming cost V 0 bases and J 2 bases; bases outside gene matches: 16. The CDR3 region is CASSLGLKIADRQNYGYTF. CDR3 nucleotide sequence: TGCGCCAGCAGCTTGGGCCTCAAAATCGCGGACAGGCAAAACTATGGCTACACCTTC.

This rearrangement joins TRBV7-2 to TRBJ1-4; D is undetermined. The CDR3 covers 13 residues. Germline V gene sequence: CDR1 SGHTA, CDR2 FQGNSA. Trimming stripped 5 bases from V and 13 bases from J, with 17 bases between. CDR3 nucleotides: TGTGCCAGCAGCCCGGTGGCGTTCCGGTCACTGTTTTTT. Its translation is CASSPVAFRSLFF.

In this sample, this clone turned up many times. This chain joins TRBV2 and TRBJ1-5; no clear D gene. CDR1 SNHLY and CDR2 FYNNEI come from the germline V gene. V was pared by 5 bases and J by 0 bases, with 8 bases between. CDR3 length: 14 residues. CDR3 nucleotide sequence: TGTGCCAGCAGTTTCGGTCATAGCAATCAGCCCCAGCATTTT. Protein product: CASSFGHSNQPQHF.

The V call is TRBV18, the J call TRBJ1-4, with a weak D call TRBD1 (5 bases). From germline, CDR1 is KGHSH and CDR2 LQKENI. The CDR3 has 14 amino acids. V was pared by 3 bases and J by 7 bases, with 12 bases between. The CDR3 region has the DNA TGTGCCAGCTCACCGGGACCCGGGGGTGAAAAACTGTTTTTT. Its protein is CASSPGPGGEKLFF.

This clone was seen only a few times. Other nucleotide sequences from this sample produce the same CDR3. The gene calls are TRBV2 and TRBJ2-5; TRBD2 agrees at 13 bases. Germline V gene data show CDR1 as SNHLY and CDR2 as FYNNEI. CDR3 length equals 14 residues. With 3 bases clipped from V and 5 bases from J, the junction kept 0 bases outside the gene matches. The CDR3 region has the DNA TGTGCCAGCAGTGAGACTAGCGGGGGGGAGACCCAGTACTTC. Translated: CASSETSGGETQYF.

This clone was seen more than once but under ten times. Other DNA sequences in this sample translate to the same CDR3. CDR3 sequence (DNA): TGTGCCAGCAGTTTCAGAAACACCGGGGAGCTGTTTTTT. Amino acids: CASSFRNTGELFF. The genes are TRBV7-2 and TRBJ2-2; D gene unclear. Germline V gene sequence: CDR1 SGHTA, CDR2 FQGNSA. The CDR3 consists of 13 residues. V was clipped by 6 bases and J by 2 bases, with 7 bases between them.

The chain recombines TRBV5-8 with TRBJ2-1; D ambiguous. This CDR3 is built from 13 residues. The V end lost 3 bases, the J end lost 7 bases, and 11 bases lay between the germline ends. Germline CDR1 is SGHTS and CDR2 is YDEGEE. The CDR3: CASSSGIYNEQFF. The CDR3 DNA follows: TGTGCCAGCAGCTCCGGTATTTATAATGAGCAGTTCTTC.

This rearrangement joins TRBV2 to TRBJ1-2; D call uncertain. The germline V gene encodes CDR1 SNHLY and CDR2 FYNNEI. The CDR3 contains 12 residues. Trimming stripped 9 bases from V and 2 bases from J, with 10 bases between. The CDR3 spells CASLPLNYGYTF. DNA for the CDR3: TGTGCCAGTCTTCCCTTAAACTATGGCTACACCTTC.

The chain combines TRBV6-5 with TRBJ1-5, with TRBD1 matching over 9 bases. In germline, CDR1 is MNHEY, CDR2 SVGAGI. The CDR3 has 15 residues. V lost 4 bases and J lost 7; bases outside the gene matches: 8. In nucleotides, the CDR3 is TGTGCCAGCAGTTCGTCCCGGGACAGGGACCAGCCCCAGCATTTT. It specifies CASSSSRDRDQPQHF.